Following are 27 T cell receptor beta chains from one sample sequenced in a study of regulatory T cells in long-lasting Graves disease. Time point defined: newly diagnosed GD, antithyroid drugs for less than 3 months. Making the TCR library involved RNA that had been extracted from PBMCs. According to the study, TCR beta libraries were built with iRepertoire HTBI primers and CDR3-region Arm-PCR. Via MiXCR, TCRdb re-called the multiplex PCR reads, giving one row per CDR3 protein. The profile shows fewer than 650,000 distinct CDR3 sequences, under 20% of them singletons. This same sample was also taken into another study, of T cells in Graves' hyperthyroidism and ophthalmopathy.

The source material was peripheral blood mononuclear cells (PBMCs), sampled at new diagnosis, from a patient treated with antithyroid drugs. These receptor sequences come from a woman under 40 with Graves disease.

This clonotype was detected ten times or more. J is TRBJ2-1 and V is TRBV20-1, with TRBD2 matching over 10 bases. The CDR3 totals 16 residues. Germline trimming cut 6 bases from V and 6 bases from J; bases unmatched to any gene: 14. The germline V gene encodes CDR1 DFQATT and CDR2 SNEGSKA (reference sequence). The DNA of the CDR3 is TGCAGTGCCACCTTGAGGGCTAGCGGGAGACTCAATGAGCAGTTCTTC. Its protein is CSATLRASGRLNEQFF.

This clonotype turned up a few times. The V call is TRBV9, the J call TRBJ2-7, with no clear D. The germline V gene has CDR1 SGDLS and CDR2 YYNGEE. The CDR3 has 15 amino acids. V shed 0 bases and J shed 3 bases, with 13 bases lying between them. The CDR3 sequence is CASSVGSESSYEQYF. The CDR3 coding sequence is TGTGCCAGCAGCGTAGGGTCAGAAAGTAGCTACGAGCAGTACTTC.

In its sample, this clonotype was seen many times. The J gene is TRBJ2-7, the V gene TRBV11-2; D uncertain. Trimming shortened V by 5 bases and J by 7 bases, and 12 bases separated the two germline ends. Germline values: CDR1 SGHAT, CDR2 FQNNGV. This CDR3 has 12 residues. The CDR3, as DNA: TGTGCCAGCAGCCGGATAGAATCGGAGCAGTACTTC. It codes for CASSRIESEQYF.

The chain has TRBV30 and TRBJ1-3; D is possibly TRBD1 (5 bases). Germline CDR1 is GTSNPN and CDR2 is SVGIG (reference sequence). V gave up 0 bases and J gave up 4 bases, with 13 bases separating them. The CDR3 totals 15 residues. The CDR3 is CAWSVRWGPGNTIYF. The CDR3 nucleotides are TGTGCCTGGAGTGTACGCTGGGGCCCCGGAAACACCATATATTTT. The entire variable domain, with the rest obtained from reference TRBV30 and TRBJ1-3, is as follows: SQTIHQWPATLVQPVGSPLSLECTVEGTSNPNLYWYRQAAGRGLQLLFYSVGIGQISSEVPQNLSASRPQDRQFILSSKKLLLSDSGFYLCAWSVRWGPGNTIYFGEGSWLTVV.

The table lists this clonotype with a few counts. One end of the junction is discordant with germline, which a read error may explain. The genes are TRBV20-1 and TRBJ1-2, with TRBD1 matching over 9 bases. The CDR3 length is 14 residues. Germline V gene sequence: CDR1 DFQATT, CDR2 SNEGSKA (reference sequence). As DNA, the CDR3 is TGCAGTGCTATGGACAGGGGTTTATTCTATGGCTATACCTTC. This gives the protein CSAMDRGLFYGYTF.

This clonotype was found many times. The rearrangement joins TRBV12-3 or TRBV12-4 to TRBJ2-7, with D possibly being TRBD1 (6 bases). The CDR3 loop spans 15 amino acids. V shed 5 bases and J shed 2 bases, with 16 bases lying between them. CDR3 protein: CASSRTGILTYEQYF. CDR3 DNA: TGTGCCAGCAGTCGCACAGGGATACTCACCTACGAGCAGTACTTC.

This clonotype showed up many times. The chain employs TRBV7-6 and TRBJ2-1, with TRBD2 identical over 10 bases. Germline V CDR1 and CDR2: SGHVS, FNYEAQ. This CDR3 is built from 15 residues. J gave up 5 bases and V 2 bases, and 3 bases lay outside the gene matches. The CDR3 loop is CASSLLTSGNNEQFF. The CDR3 DNA follows: TGTGCCAGCAGCTTATTAACTAGCGGGAACAATGAGCAGTTCTTC.

A remark on this clonotype: This may stem from a read error, because a much larger clone lies one nucleotide away. V usage is TRBV7-9 and J usage is TRBJ1-2; no reliable D call. Looked up from germline, CDR1 is SEHNR and CDR2 is FQNEAQ (reference sequence). Trimming removed 1 base from V and 4 bases from J, with 4 bases in between. This CDR3 contains 12 residues. The chain's CDR3 is CASSLEVYGYTF. CDR3 DNA: TGTGCCAGCAGCTTAGAAGTCTATGGCTACACCTTC.

V is TRBV20-1 and J is TRBJ1-1, with TRBD1 matching 10 bases. The CDR3 length is 15 residues. CDR1 is DFQATT, CDR2 SNEGSKA, per germline (reference sequence). Trimming at V came to 6 bases and at J to 3 bases, leaving 10 bases not matched to a gene. This CDR3 is CSARRQGARHTEAFF. In nucleotides, the CDR3 is TGCAGTGCCCGCCGACAGGGGGCGCGTCACACTGAAGCTTTCTTT.

The chain joins TRBV6-2 or TRBV6-3 to TRBJ1-3, with D unresolved. This CDR3 has 13 amino acids. The V end was cut by 8 bases, the J end by 0 bases, with 8 bases between. Germline lookup yields CDR1 MNHEY and CDR2 SVGEGT. CDR3 in amino acids: CASRTYSGNTIYF. CDR3 nucleotide sequence: TGTGCCAGCCGAACCTACTCTGGAAACACCATATATTTT.

V gene TRBV28 combines with J gene TRBJ1-3; D call uncertain. The CDR3 consists of 14 residues. Germline CDR1 reads MDHEN; CDR2 reads SYDVKM. V lost 8 bases and J 4 bases, leaving 15 bases between the germline ends. CDR3 amino acids: CASGSGTGGNTIYF. CDR3 coding DNA: TGTGCCAGCGGTTCAGGCACGGGAGGAAACACCATATATTTT.

This clonotype was observed many times. The V and J genes are TRBV7-3 and TRBJ2-3, with 10 bases that match TRBD1. Germline trimming cut 2 bases from V and 2 bases from J; bases unmatched to any gene: 4. The CDR3 is 16 residues long. Germline V gene lookup returns CDR1 SGHTA and CDR2 FQGTGA. The CDR3 spells CASSLLGTGVTDTQYF. The CDR3 DNA follows: TGTGCCAGCAGCTTACTCGGGACAGGGGTCACAGATACGCAGTATTTT. Full variable domain (outside the CDR3, taken from reference TRBV7-3 and TRBJ2-3): GAGVSQTPSNKVTEKGKYVELRCDPISGHTALYWYRQSLGQGPEFLIYFQGTGAADDSGLPNDRFFAVRPEGSVSTLKIQRTERGDSAVYLCASSLLGTGVTDTQYFGPGTRLTVL.

This clonotype was observed many times. This chain links TRBV27 with TRBJ2-3; weak D call: TRBD1 (6 bases). V lost 4 bases, J lost 4 bases, and 9 bases lay in between. CDR1 and CDR2 from the germline V gene are MNHEY and SMNVEV (reference sequence). This CDR3 is built from 13 residues. This CDR3 reads CASSSHRADTQYF. In nucleotides, the CDR3 is TGTGCCAGCAGTTCGCACAGGGCAGATACGCAGTATTTT.

This chain connects TRBV2 to TRBJ1-1; a possible D gene is TRBD1 (6 bases). The V and J ends lost 6 bases and 11 bases respectively, with 19 bases between them. This CDR3 has 13 amino acids. From germline, CDR1 is SNHLY and CDR2 FYNNEI. The CDR3 coding sequence is TGTGCCAGCAGGGGGGACAACAGGAGGGGGGCTTTCTTT. Amino acid sequence: CASRGDNRRGAFF.

The rearrangement joins TRBV30 to TRBJ2-1; D is perhaps TRBD1 (5 bases). Trimming removed 1 base at V and 11 bases at J, with 12 bases between. Per germline, CDR1 GTSNPN and CDR2 SVGIG (reference sequence). The CDR3 has 12 residues. The CDR3 DNA reads as TGTGCCTGGAGTGGACAGTCGTCGAAGCAGTTCTTC. Encoded protein: CAWSGQSSKQFF.

This clonotype has only a few counts. The rearrangement joins TRBV12-5 to TRBJ2-3; the D gene is possibly TRBD2 (5 bases). V lost 4 bases to trimming and J lost 2 bases, with 13 bases between them. The CDR3 has 15 residues. Per germline, CDR1 LGHNT and CDR2 FRNRAP. The CDR3: CASGSGLGVTDTQYF. CDR3 nucleotides: TGTGCTAGTGGTTCCGGACTGGGAGTCACAGATACGCAGTATTTT.

V usage is TRBV27 and J usage is TRBJ1-4; 7 bases agree with TRBD1. Trimming at V came to 5 bases and at J to 0 bases, leaving 6 bases not matched to a gene. This CDR3 spans 16 amino acids. In germline, CDR1 is MNHEY, CDR2 SMNVEV (reference sequence). CDR3 sequence: CASSQKGATTNEKLFF. The CDR3, as DNA: TGTGCCAGCAGTCAAAAGGGGGCGACAACTAATGAAAAACTGTTTTTT.

This clonotype occurred a few times. The V and J genes are TRBV5-6 and TRBJ1-5, with a possible D match to TRBD1 (6 bases). V lost 7 bases and J 6 bases, leaving 14 bases between the germline ends. CDR3 length: 13 residues. Per the germline V gene, CDR1 is SGHDT and CDR2 is YYEEEE. CDR3 amino acids: CASAPWGRQPQHF. In DNA, the CDR3 is TGTGCCAGCGCCCCTTGGGGGCGTCAGCCCCAGCATTTT.

This chain joins TRBV29-1 and TRBJ2-2, with TRBD2 as a possible D gene (6 bases). The CDR3 runs to 11 residues. Trimming stripped 7 bases from V and 7 bases from J, with 10 bases between. Looked up from germline, CDR1 is SQVTM and CDR2 is ANQGSEA. The CDR3 region is CSARGSGELFF. The CDR3, as DNA: TGCAGCGCACGGGGGAGCGGGGAGCTGTTTTTT.

This clonotype was found many times. CDR3 region: CASSLVGTYNEQFF. The DNA for the CDR3 is TGTGCCAGCAGTTTGGTGGGGACCTACAATGAGCAGTTCTTC. The chain uses TRBV12-3 or TRBV12-4 and TRBJ2-1; no firm D call. V was clipped by 3 bases and J by 2 bases, with 8 bases between them. The CDR3 runs 14 residues.

This clonotype was recorded at least ten times. The chain combines TRBV2 with TRBJ2-5; 12 positions agree with TRBD2. CDR3 length: 17 amino acids. Trimming cost V 7 bases and J 5 bases; bases outside gene matches: 14. Germline assignment: CDR1 SNHLY and CDR2 FYNNEI. Written as DNA, the CDR3 is TGTGCCAGCACCGGGTGGGCTAGCGGGAGGGGGTGGGAGACCCAGTACTTC. Amino acid sequence: CASTGWASGRGWETQYF. The full variable domain, its missing parts supplied by reference TRBV2 and TRBJ2-5, is EPEVTQTPSHQVTQMGQEVILRCVPISNHLYFYWYRQILGQKVEFLVSFYNNEISEKSEIFDDQFSVERPDGSNFTLKIRSTKLEDSAMYFCASTGWASGRGWETQYFGPGTRLLVL.

This clonotype was seen repeatedly, ten times or more. The genes are TRBV11-1 and TRBJ2-7, with 7 bases matching TRBD1. The CDR3 is made up of 14 amino acids. Germline CDR1 SGHAT, CDR2 FQDESV (reference sequence). J gave up 2 bases and V 4 bases, and 5 bases lay outside the gene matches. This CDR3 reads CASSYRDRAYEQYF. In nucleotides, the CDR3 is TGTGCCAGCAGCTATCGGGACAGAGCCTACGAGCAGTACTTC.

The sample holds many counts of this clonotype. The gene calls are TRBV27 and TRBJ2-5, with unresolved D. V was shortened by 6 bases and J by 0 bases, with 14 bases between the two germline ends. The CDR3 is made up of 15 amino acids. The V gene's germline CDR1 is MNHEY and CDR2 SMNVEV (reference sequence). CDR3 DNA: TGTGCCAGCAGCTCCGACGGATACTACCAAGAGACCCAGTACTTC. As protein: CASSSDGYYQETQYF.

The rearrangement uses TRBV20-1 and TRBJ1-1; D is unclear. Trimming cost V 0 bases and J 5 bases, with 10 bases left between them. This CDR3 has 13 residues. The germline V gene has CDR1 DFQATT and CDR2 SNEGSKA (reference sequence). Written as DNA, the CDR3 is TGCAGTGCTAGAGATCAAGGAAAAACTGAAGCTTTCTTT. The encoded protein is CSARDQGKTEAFF.

V is TRBV3-1 and J is TRBJ2-3; D perhaps matches TRBD1 (6 bases). This CDR3 has 12 amino acids. Trimming left V 7 bases short and J 5 bases short, with 10 bases between. Germline V gene sequence: CDR1 LGHDT, CDR2 YNNKEL (reference sequence). The CDR3 bases are TGTGCCAGCACCGTACAGGGAGATACGCAGTATTTT. It translates to CASTVQGDTQYF.

Note on this clonotype: One end of the junction is discordant with germline, which a read error may explain. The chain combines TRBV20-1 with TRBJ1-5, with D hard to call. The length of the CDR3 is 12 residues. Per germline, CDR1 DFQATT and CDR2 SNEGSKA (reference sequence). The CDR3 nucleotides are TGCAGTGCTAGAGTTAGCAGTCAGCCCCAGCATTTT. Amino acid sequence: CSARVSSQPQHF.

This clonotype was counted many times. This chain joins TRBV11-2 and TRBJ2-3, with TRBD2 matching over 9 bases. CDR1 SGHAT and CDR2 FQNNGV come from the germline V gene. V gave up 1 base and J gave up 4 bases; unmatched junction bases: 6. There are 16 residues in the CDR3. CDR3 amino acids: CASSLGTLAGPDTQYF. The CDR3 DNA reads as TGTGCCAGCAGCTTAGGTACCCTAGCGGGACCAGATACGCAGTATTTT.